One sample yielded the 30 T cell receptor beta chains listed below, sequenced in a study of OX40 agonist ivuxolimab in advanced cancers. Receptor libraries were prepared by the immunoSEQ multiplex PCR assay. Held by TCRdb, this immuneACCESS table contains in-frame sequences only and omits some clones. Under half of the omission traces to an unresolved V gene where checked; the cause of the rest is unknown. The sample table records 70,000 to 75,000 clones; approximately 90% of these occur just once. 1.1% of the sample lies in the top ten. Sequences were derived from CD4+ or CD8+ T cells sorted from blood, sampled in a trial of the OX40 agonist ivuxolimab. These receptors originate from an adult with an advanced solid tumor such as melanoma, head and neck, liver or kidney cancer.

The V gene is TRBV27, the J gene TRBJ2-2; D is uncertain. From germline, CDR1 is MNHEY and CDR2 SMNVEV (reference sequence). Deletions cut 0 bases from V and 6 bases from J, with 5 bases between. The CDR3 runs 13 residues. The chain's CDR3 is CASSLSRSGELFF. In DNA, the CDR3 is TGTGCCAGCAGTTTATCCAGGTCCGGGGAGCTGTTTTTT.

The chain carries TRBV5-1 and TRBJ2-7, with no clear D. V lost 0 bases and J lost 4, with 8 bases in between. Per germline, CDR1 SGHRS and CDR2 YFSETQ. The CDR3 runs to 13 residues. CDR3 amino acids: CASSLEGPYEQYF. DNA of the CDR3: TGCGCCAGCAGCTTGGAGGGTCCGTACGAGCAGTACTTC.

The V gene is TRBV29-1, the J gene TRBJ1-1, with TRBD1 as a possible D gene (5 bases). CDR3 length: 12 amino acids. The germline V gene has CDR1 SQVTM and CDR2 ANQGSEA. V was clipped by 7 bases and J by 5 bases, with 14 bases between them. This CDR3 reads CSAAQGSTEAFF. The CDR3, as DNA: TGCAGCGCCGCCCAGGGAAGTACTGAAGCTTTCTTT.

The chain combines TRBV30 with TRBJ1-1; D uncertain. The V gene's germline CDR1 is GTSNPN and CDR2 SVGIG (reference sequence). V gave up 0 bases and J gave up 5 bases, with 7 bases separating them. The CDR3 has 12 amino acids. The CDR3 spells CAWSVRWTEAFF. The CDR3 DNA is TGTGCCTGGAGTGTAAGGTGGACTGAAGCTTTCTTT.

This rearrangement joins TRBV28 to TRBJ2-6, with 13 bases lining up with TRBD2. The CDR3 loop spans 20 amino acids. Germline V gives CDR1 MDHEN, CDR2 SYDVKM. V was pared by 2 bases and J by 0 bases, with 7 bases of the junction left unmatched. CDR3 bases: TGTGCCAGCAGTTTAAGGGCGGGACTAGCGGGAAGCTCTGGGGCCAACGTCCTGACTTTC. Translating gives CASSLRAGLAGSSGANVLTF.

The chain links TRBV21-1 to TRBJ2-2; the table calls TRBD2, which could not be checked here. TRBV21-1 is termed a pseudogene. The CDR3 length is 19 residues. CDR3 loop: CASSKEALAGGLSTGELFF. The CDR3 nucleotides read TGTGCCAGCAGCAAAGAAGCACTAGCGGGAGGCCTAAGCACCGGGGAGCTGTTTTTT.

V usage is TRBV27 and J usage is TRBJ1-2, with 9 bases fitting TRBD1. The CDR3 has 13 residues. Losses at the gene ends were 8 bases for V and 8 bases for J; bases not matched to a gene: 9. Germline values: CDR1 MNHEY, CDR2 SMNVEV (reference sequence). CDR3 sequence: CASATGGFKGYTF. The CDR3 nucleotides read TGTGCCAGCGCTACAGGGGGCTTCAAGGGCTACACCTTC.

CDR3 bases: TGTGCCAGCAGTTATCAGCGGGACGACGAGCAGTACTTC. Encoded protein: CASSYQRDDEQYF. The V call is TRBV6-5, the J call TRBJ2-7, with 7 positions matching TRBD2. The germline gives CDR1 MNHEY, CDR2 SVGAGI. V lost 3 bases, J lost 5 bases, and 4 bases stayed unmatched. This CDR3 spans 13 amino acids.

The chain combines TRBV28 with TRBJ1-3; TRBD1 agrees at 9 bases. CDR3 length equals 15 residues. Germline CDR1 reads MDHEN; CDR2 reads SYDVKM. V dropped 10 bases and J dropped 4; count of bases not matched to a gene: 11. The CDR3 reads CATLGPTGGGNTIYF. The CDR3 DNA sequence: TGTGCCACTCTCGGGCCCACAGGGGGCGGAAACACCATATATTTT.

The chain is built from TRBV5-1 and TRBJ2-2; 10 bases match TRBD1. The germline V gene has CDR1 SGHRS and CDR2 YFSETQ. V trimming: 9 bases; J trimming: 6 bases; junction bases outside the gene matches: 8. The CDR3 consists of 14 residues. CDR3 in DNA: TGCGCCACGCATCCCGGACAGGGGGCCGGGGAGCTGTTTTTT. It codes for CATHPGQGAGELFF.

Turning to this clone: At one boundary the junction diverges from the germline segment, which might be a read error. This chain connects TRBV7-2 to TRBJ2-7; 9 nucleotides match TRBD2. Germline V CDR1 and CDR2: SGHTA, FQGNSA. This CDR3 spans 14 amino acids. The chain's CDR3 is CANSLAREGGEQYF. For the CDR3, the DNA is TGTGCCAACAGCTTAGCGCGGGAGGGTGGCGAGCAGTACTTC.

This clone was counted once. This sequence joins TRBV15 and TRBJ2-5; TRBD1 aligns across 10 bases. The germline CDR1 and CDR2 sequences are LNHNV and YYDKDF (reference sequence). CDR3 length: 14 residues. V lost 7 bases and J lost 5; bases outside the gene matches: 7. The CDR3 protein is CATTTGTGAETQYF. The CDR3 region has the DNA TGTGCCACCACCACCGGGACAGGGGCCGAGACCCAGTACTTC.

This CDR3 is CASSTSYEQYF. As DNA, the CDR3 is TGTGCCAGCAGTACCTCCTACGAGCAGTACTTC. The chain recombines TRBV6-1 with TRBJ2-7, with D uncertain. Trimming took 5 bases from V and 0 from J, leaving 2 bases between them. Germline CDR1 MNHNS, CDR2 SASEGT. The CDR3 contains 11 residues.

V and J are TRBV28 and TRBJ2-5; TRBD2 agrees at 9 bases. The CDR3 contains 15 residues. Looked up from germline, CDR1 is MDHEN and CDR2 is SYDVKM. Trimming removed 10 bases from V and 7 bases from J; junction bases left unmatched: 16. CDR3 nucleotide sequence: TGTGCCACCGCGGGGGAGCGGGAGGTTTCGCGGACCCAGTACTTC. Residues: CATAGEREVSRTQYF.

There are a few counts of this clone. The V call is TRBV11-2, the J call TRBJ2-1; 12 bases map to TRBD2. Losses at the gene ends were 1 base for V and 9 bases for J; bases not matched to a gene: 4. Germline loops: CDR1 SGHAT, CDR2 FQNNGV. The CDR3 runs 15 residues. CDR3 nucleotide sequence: TGTGCCAGCAGCTTAGTTGCTAGCGGGAGGGGTGAGCAGTTCTTC. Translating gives CASSLVASGRGEQFF. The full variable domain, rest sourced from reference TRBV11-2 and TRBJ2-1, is EAGVAQSPRYKIIEKRQSVAFWCNPISGHATLYWYQQILGQGPKLLIQFQNNGVVDDSQLPKDRFSAERLKGVDSTLKIQPAKLEDSAVYLCASSLVASGRGEQFFGPGTRLTVL.

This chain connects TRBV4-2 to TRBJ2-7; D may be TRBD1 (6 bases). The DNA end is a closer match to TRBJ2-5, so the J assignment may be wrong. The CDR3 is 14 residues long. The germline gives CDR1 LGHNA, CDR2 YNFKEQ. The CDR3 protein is CASSQDTRGETQYF. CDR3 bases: TGTGCCAGCAGCCAAGATACTAGGGGGGAGACCCAGTACTTC.

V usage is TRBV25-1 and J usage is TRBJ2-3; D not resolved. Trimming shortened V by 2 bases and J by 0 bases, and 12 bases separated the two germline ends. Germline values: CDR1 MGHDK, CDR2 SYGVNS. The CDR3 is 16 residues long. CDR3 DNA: TGTGCCAGCAGTGAAGGGCGGAAATCTAGCACAGATACGCAGTATTTT. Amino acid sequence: CASSEGRKSSTDTQYF.

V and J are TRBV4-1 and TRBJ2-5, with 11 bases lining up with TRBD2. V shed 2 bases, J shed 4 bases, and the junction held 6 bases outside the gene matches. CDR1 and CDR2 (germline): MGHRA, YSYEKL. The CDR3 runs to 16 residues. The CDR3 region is CASSQLAGGSRETQYF. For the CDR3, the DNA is TGCGCCAGCAGCCAACTAGCGGGAGGCTCGCGAGAGACCCAGTACTTC.

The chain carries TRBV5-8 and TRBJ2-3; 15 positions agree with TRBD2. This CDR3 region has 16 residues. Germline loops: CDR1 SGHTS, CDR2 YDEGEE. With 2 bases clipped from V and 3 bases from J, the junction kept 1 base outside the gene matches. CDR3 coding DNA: TGTGCCAGCAGCTTAGGACTAGCGGGAGGGACAGATACGCAGTATTTT. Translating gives CASSLGLAGGTDTQYF. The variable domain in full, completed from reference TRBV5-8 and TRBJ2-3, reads EAGVTQSPTHLIKTRGQQATLRCSPISGHTSVYWYQQALGLGLQFLLWYDEGEERNRGNFPPRFSGRQFPNYSSELNVNALELEDSALYLCASSLGLAGGTDTQYFGPGTRLTVL.

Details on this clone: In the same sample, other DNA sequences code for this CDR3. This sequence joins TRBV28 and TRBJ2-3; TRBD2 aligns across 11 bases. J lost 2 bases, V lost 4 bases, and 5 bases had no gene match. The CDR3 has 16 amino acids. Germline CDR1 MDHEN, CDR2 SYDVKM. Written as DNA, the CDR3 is TGTGCCAGCAGTTCAGGACTAGCGGGTATCACAGATACGCAGTATTTT. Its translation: CASSSGLAGITDTQYF.

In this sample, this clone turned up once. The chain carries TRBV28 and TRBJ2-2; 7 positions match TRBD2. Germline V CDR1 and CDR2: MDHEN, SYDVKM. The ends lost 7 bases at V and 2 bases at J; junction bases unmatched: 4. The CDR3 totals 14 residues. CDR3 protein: CASKVAGNTGELFF. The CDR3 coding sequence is TGTGCCAGCAAAGTAGCGGGCAACACCGGGGAGCTGTTTTTT.

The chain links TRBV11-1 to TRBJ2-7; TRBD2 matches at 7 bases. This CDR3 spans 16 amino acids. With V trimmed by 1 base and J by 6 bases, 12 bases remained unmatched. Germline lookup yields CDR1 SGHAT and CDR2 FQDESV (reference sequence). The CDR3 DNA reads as TGTGCCAGCAGCTTAGTAGTAGGCGCTAGCGGCGTCGAGCAGTACTTC. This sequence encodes CASSLVVGASGVEQYF.

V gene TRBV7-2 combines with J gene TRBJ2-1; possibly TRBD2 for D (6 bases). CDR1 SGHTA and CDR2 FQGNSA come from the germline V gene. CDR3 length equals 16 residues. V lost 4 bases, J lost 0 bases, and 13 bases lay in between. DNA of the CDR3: TGTGCCAGCAGCTCCCAAAGCGGGCTCTCCTACAATGAGCAGTTCTTC. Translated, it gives CASSSQSGLSYNEQFF.

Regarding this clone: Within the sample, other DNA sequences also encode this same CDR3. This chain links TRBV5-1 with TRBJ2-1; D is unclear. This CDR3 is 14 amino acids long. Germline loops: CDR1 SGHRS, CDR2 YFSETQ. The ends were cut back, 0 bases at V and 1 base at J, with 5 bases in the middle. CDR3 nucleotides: TGCGCCAGCAGCTTGGTGGGTTCCTACAATGAGCAGTTCTTC. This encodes CASSLVGSYNEQFF.

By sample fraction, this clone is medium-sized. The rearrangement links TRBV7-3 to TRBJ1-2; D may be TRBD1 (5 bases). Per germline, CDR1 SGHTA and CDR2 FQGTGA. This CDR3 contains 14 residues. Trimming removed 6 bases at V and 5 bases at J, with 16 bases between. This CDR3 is CASSPTGTGYGYTF. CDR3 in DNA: TGTGCCAGCAGTCCGACCGGGACGGGTTATGGCTACACCTTC. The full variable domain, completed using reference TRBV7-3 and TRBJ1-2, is GAGVSQTPSNKVTEKGKYVELRCDPISGHTALYWYRQSLGQGPEFLIYFQGTGAADDSGLPNDRFFAVRPEGSVSTLKIQRTERGDSAVYLCASSPTGTGYGYTFGSGTRLTVV.

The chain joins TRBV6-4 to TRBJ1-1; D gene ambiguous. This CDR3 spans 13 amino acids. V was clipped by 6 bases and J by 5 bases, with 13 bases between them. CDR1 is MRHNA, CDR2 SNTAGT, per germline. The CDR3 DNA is TGTGCCAGCAGCTCTACTGGGGTGACTGAAGCTTTCTTT. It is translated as CASSSTGVTEAFF.

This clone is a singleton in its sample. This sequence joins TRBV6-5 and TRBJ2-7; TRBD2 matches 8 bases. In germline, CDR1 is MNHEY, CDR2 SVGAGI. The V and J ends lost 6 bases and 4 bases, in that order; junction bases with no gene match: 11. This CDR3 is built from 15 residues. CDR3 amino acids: CASSSIGLALYEQYF. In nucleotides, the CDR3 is TGTGCCAGCAGCTCTATTGGACTAGCCCTGTACGAGCAGTACTTC.

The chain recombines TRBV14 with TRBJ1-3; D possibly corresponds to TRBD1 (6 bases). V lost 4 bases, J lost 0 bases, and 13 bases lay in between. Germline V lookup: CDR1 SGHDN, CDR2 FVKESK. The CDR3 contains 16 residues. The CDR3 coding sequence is TGTGCCAGCAGCCCGAAACAGGGCACCTCTGGAAACACCATATATTTT. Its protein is CASSPKQGTSGNTIYF. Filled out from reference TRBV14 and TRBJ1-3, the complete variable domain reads EAGVTQFPSHSVIEKGQTVTLRCDPISGHDNLYWYRRVMGKEIKFLLHFVKESKQDESGMPNNRFLAERTGGTYSTLKVQPAELEDSGVYFCASSPKQGTSGNTIYFGEGSWLTVV.

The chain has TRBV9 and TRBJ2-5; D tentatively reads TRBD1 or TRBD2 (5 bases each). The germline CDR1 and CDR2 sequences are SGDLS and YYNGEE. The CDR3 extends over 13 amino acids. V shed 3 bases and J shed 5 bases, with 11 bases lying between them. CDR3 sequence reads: CASSGGSGETQYF. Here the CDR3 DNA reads TGTGCCAGCAGCGGGGGGTCAGGGGAGACCCAGTACTTC. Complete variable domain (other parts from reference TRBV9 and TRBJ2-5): DSGVTQTPKHLITATGQRVTLRCSPRSGDLSVYWYQQSLDQGLQFLIQYYNGEERAKGNILERFSAQQFPDLHSELNLSSLELGDSALYFCASSGGSGETQYFGPGTRLLVL.

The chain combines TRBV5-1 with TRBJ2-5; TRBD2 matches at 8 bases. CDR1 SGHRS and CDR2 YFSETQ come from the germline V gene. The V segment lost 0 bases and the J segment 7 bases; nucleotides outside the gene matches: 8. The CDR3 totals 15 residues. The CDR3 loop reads CASSLAKAGDGTQYF. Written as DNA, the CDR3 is TGCGCCAGCAGCTTGGCCAAAGCGGGAGACGGGACCCAGTACTTC. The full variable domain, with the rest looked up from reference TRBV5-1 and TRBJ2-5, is KAGVTQTPRYLIKTRGQQVTLSCSPISGHRSVSWYQQTPGQGLQFLFEYFSETQRNKGNFPGRFSGRQFSNSRSEMNVSTLELGDSALYLCASSLAKAGDGTQYFGPGTRLLVL.